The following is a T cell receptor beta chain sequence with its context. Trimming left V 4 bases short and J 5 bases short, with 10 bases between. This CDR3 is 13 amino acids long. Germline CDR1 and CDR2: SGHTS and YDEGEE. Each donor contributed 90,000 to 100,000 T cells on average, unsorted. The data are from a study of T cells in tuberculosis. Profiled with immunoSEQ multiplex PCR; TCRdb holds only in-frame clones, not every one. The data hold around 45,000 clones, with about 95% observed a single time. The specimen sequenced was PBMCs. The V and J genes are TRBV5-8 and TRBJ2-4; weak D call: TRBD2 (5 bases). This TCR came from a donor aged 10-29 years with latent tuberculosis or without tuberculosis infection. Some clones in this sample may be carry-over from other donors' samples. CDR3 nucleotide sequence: TGTGCCAGCAGCCGCCAACTAGAAAACATTCAGTACTTC. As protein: CASSRQLENIQYF.